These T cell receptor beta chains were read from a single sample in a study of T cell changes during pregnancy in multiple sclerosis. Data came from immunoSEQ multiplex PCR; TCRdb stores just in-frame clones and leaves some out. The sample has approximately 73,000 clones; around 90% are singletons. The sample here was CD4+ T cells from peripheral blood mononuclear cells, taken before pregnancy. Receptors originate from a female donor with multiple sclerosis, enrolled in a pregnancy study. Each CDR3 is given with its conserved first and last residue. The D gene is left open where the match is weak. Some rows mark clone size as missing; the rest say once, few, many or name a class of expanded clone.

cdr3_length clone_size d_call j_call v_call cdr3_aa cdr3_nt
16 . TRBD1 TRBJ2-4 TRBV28 CASSSTGAGTKNIQYF TGTGCCAGCAGTTCTACAGGGGCCGGGACAAAAAACATTCAGTACTTC
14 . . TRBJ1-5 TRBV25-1 CASSEPGNNQPQHF TGTGCCAGCAGTGAGCCAGGTAATAATCAGCCCCAGCATTTT
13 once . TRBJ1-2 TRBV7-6 CASSTLEDRGYTF TGTGCCAGCAGCACCCTCGAGGATCGTGGCTACACCTTC
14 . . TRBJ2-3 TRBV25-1 CASRDRTSTDTQYF TGTGCCAGCAGAGACAGGACTAGCACAGATACGCAGTATTTT
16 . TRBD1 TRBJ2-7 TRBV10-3 CAISETGTGGGYEQYF TGTGCCATCAGTGAGACGGGGACAGGGGGCGGCTACGAGCAGTACTTC
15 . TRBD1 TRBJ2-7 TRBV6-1 CASSRDRLGSYEQYF TGTGCCAGCAGTAGGGACAGGCTGGGGTCCTACGAGCAGTACTTC
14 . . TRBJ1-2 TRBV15 CATSRDFGDYGYTF TGTGCCACCAGCAGAGATTTCGGGGACTATGGCTACACCTTC
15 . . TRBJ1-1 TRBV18 CASSPLREMNTEAFF TGTGCCAGCTCACCACTCCGGGAGATGAACACTGAAGCTTTCTTT
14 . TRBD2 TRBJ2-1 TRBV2 CASSGGLSYNEQFF TGTGCCTCTTCGGGGGGGCTTTCCTACAATGAGCAGTTCTTC
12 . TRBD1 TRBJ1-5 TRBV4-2 CAHGTGNQPQHF TGTGCGCACGGGACAGGCAATCAGCCCCAGCATTTT
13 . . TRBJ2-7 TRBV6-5 CASSYRQAYEQYF TGTGCCAGCAGTTACCGGCAGGCCTACGAGCAGTACTTC
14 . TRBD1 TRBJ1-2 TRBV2 CASEPDRRNYGYTF TGTGCCAGCGAACCGGACAGGCGAAACTATGGCTACACCTTC
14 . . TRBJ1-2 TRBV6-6 CASSSPGEYYGYTF TGTGCCAGCAGTTCCCCAGGGGAATACTATGGCTACACCTTC
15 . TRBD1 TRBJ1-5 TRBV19 CASSIDRQGAQPQHF TGTGCCAGTAGTATAGATCGACAGGGGGCTCAGCCCCAGCATTTT
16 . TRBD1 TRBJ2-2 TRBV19 CASSIIGTGVTGELFF TGTGCCAGTAGTATTATAGGGACAGGGGTCACCGGGGAGCTGTTTTTT
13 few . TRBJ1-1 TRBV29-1 CSVGGQARTEAFF TGCAGCGTTGGAGGGCAGGCGAGAACTGAAGCTTTCTTT
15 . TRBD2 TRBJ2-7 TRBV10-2 CASSEWLAGAYEQYF TGCGCCAGCAGTGAATGGCTAGCGGGAGCCTACGAGCAGTACTTC
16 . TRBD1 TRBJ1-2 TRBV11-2 CASSLDSGTGTYGYTF TGTGCCAGCAGCTTAGATTCGGGGACAGGGACCTATGGCTACACCTTC
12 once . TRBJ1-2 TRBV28 CASGRVNYGYTF TGTGCCAGCGGCAGGGTTAACTATGGCTACACCTTC
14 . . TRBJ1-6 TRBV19 CASSATGPDSPLHF TGTGCCAGTAGTGCAACAGGGCCGGATTCACCCCTCCACTTT
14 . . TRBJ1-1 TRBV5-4 CASSPSTGNTEAFF TGTGCCAGCAGCCCGTCCACAGGGAACACTGAAGCTTTCTTT
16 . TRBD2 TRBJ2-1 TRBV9 CASSGSGGQTYNEQFF TGTGCCAGCAGCGGAAGCGGGGGTCAGACCTACAATGAGCAGTTCTTC
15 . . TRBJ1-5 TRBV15 CATSRPGQFYQPQHF TGTGCCACCAGCAGACCCGGACAGTTTTATCAGCCCCAGCATTTT
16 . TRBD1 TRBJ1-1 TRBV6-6 CASSFRDRGRGTEAFF TGTGCCAGCAGTTTCCGGGACAGGGGACGTGGCACTGAAGCTTTCTTT
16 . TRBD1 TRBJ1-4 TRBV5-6 CASSPRQGATNEKLFF TGTGCCAGCAGCCCCAGACAGGGTGCAACTAATGAAAAACTGTTTTTT
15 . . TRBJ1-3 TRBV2 CASSANWGAGNTIYF TGTGCCAGCAGTGCTAATTGGGGAGCTGGAAACACCATATATTTT
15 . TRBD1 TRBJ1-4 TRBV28 CASSTQDRGYEKLFF TGTGCCAGCAGTACCCAGGACAGGGGGTATGAAAAACTGTTTTTT
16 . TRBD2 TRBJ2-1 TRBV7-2 CASSPAGLAVYNEQFF TGTGCCAGCAGCCCCGCGGGACTAGCGGTCTACAATGAGCAGTTCTTC
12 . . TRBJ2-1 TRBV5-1 CASSPGVNEQFF TGCGCCAGCAGCCCCGGGGTCAATGAGCAGTTCTTC
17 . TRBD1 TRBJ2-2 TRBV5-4 CASSLNKGATNTGELFF TGTGCCAGCAGCCTAAATAAGGGGGCAACGAACACCGGGGAGCTGTTTTTT
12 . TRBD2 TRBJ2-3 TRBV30 CAFWTSRDTQYF TGTGCCTTTTGGACTAGCAGAGATACGCAGTATTTT
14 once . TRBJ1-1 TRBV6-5 CASGSDRLAGEAFF TGTGCCAGCGGCTCCGACAGGTTGGCAGGTGAAGCTTTCTTT
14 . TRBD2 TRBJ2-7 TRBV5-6 CASSLAGTSYEQYF TGTGCCAGCAGCTTGGCAGGGACTAGCTACGAGCAGTACTTC